This T cell receptor beta chain was captured in a study of human T cells and chemical hapten exposure. The CDR3 loop spans 15 amino acids. Germline lookup yields CDR1 SGHTA and CDR2 FQGNSA. Trimming removed 1 base from V and 3 bases from J, with 12 bases in between. It was from unfractionated whole blood that total RNA was extracted. This clonotype came up many times. The antigen is unknown. Study-wide points: TCRs above 1 in 1000 frequency stayed constant with DPC sensitization.

Individual cDNA molecules received unique molecular identifiers in the library. One entry per CDR3 protein, called by TCRdb with MiXCR from the 5' RACE reads. The repertoire holds some 150,000 distinct CDR3 sequences, with around 4% as singletons. This chain joins TRBV7-2 and TRBJ2-5, with TRBD1 as a possible D gene (6 bases). The TCR sequence derives from a female donor in good health. CDR3 amino acids: CASSLVWGPEETQYF. In DNA, the CDR3 is TGTGCCAGCAGCTTAGTTTGGGGGCCCGAAGAGACCCAGTACTTC. Complete variable domain (other parts from reference TRBV7-2 and TRBJ2-5): GAGVSQSPSNKVTEKGKDVELRCDPISGHTALYWYRQSLGQGLEFLIYFQGNSAPDKSGLPSDRFSAERTGGSVSTLTIQRTQQEDSAVYLCASSLVWGPEETQYFGPGTRLLVL.